The clone carrying this T cell receptor beta chain has just a few counts. Its antigen is unknown. This sample is drawn from a study of T-cell reconstitution after alpha-beta-depleted transplantation in children. Study conclusions and caveats: In patients about two months after transplant, alpha-beta T cells reportedly arose from several hundred expanded graft clones. Among T cells one year after transplant, newly produced cells accounted for most counts and diversity.

This sample's TCRbeta library carried unique molecular identifier barcodes. Each CDR3 protein is one row after TCRdb ran MiXCR on the PCR reads. The data contain 250,000 to 400,000 distinct CDR3 sequences, 20% to 30% of them singletons. The length of the CDR3 is 15 residues. V lost 2 bases, J lost 1 base, and 12 bases lay in between. The germline V gene encodes CDR1 LGHDT and CDR2 YNNKEL (reference sequence). The chain recombines TRBV3-1 with TRBJ2-7, with D unresolved. Material: PBMCs, mostly from graft donor cells, obtained 180 days after TCRalphabeta/CD19-depleted stem cell transplant. The clonotype originates from a male patient aged 10 to 17 who had a stem cell transplant for acute lymphoblastic leukemia, so the T cells may come from the graft donor. CDR3 nucleotide sequence: TGTGCCAGCAGCCAACACCGGCGGCGTTCCTACGAGCAGTACTTC. Protein sequence: CASSQHRRRSYEQYF.